A single sample is the source of the 27 T cell receptor beta chains below, sequenced in a study of blood T cell repertoires in COVID-19. Only in-frame clones appear in the TCRdb table, and some are missing; sequencing was by immunoSEQ multiplex PCR. The table records roughly 400,000 clones, around 91% of them present only once. Material: PBMCs or T cells enriched from blood (not recorded which). These receptors were collected from a man younger than 35 who had recovered from COVID-19.

This CDR3 reads CASSFQGARAQYF. DNA for the CDR3: TGTGCCAGCAGTTTCCAGGGGGCGCGAGCCCAGTACTTC. This chain links TRBV28 with TRBJ2-5; TRBD1 agrees at 8 bases. This CDR3 is 13 amino acids long. V was clipped by 3 bases and J by 9 bases; unmatched bases: 6. Germline values: CDR1 MDHEN, CDR2 SYDVKM.

The J gene is TRBJ2-3, the V gene TRBV29-1; 8 bases are a match to TRBD1. CDR3 length: 14 amino acids. CDR1 is SQVTM and CDR2 is ANQGSEA in the germline V gene. Germline trimming cut 6 bases from V and 4 bases from J; bases unmatched to any gene: 9. The CDR3 here is CSVGQGDTADTQYF. CDR3 in DNA: TGCAGCGTCGGACAGGGTGACACGGCAGATACGCAGTATTTT.

The V and J genes are TRBV28 and TRBJ1-5, with no clear D. Germline CDR1 and CDR2: MDHEN and SYDVKM. This CDR3 is 13 amino acids long. Trimming pared 5 bases from V and 2 bases from J, leaving 7 bases between. The CDR3 protein is CASSPSGNQPQHF. CDR3 nucleotide sequence: TGTGCCAGCAGTCCCTCGGGCAATCAGCCCCAGCATTTT.

This clone was observed a single time. The chain joins TRBV10-3 to TRBJ2-3; D is possibly TRBD1 (5 bases). Germline V gives CDR1 ENHRY, CDR2 SYGVKD. Between the trimmed V and J ends, which lost 4 bases and 1 base, there was a span of 15 bases. The CDR3 runs 16 residues. The CDR3 spells CAISGKTGYGTDTQYF. The DNA for the CDR3 is TGTGCCATCAGTGGGAAAACAGGTTACGGCACAGATACGCAGTATTTT.

This clone came up once. The V and J genes are TRBV30 and TRBJ1-6; 8 nucleotides line up with TRBD1. This CDR3 has 16 amino acids. CDR1 and CDR2 from the germline V gene are GTSNPN and SVGIG (reference sequence). V lost 5 bases and J lost 7; bases outside the gene matches: 13. The CDR3 spells CAWRHSAGGSNSPLHF. DNA of the CDR3: TGTGCCTGGCGTCATTCGGCAGGGGGCAGCAATTCACCCCTCCACTTT.

This rearrangement joins TRBV3-1 (or the pseudogene TRBV3-2) to TRBJ1-2, with TRBD1 as a possible D gene (5 bases). The CDR3 contains 14 residues. The germline CDR1 and CDR2 sequences are LGHDT and YNNKEL (reference sequence). Trimming stripped 4 bases from V and 8 bases from J, with 17 bases between. The CDR3 DNA reads TGTGCCAGCAGCCGAGGAAGGAGGGGAGACGGCTACACCTTC. This translates into CASSRGRRGDGYTF.

The chain recombines TRBV10-3 with TRBJ1-1; the D gene is possibly TRBD1 (5 bases). This CDR3 has 14 amino acids. V was clipped by 4 bases and J by 0 bases, with 9 bases between them. Per germline, CDR1 ENHRY and CDR2 SYGVKD. The CDR3: CAISVAGLNTEAFF. For the CDR3, the DNA is TGTGCCATCAGTGTAGCAGGGCTGAACACTGAAGCTTTCTTT.

The CDR3 DNA reads as TGTGCCAGCAGCATCCCGTCTAGAGATAGCAATCAGCCCCAGCATTTT. It specifies CASSIPSRDSNQPQHF. This chain connects TRBV21-1 to TRBJ1-5. TRBV21-1 is annotated as a pseudogene. The CDR3 spans 16 residues.

The J gene is TRBJ2-1, the V gene TRBV10-3; 15 nucleotides line up with TRBD2. This CDR3 comprises 19 residues. V trimming: 4 bases; J trimming: 5 bases; junction bases outside the gene matches: 12. The germline V gene has CDR1 ENHRY and CDR2 SYGVKD. CDR3 in DNA: TGTGCCATCAGTGGGGACCCGGGACTAGCGGGGGGTTTAGACAATGAGCAGTTCTTC. This encodes CAISGDPGLAGGLDNEQFF.

The chain joins TRBV28 to TRBJ1-1; D unresolved. CDR1 is MDHEN, CDR2 SYDVKM, per germline. This CDR3 has 14 amino acids. Trimming removed 4 bases from V and 5 bases from J, with 14 bases in between. CDR3 sequence (DNA): TGTGCCAGCAGTTCGTACAGCCCCCGTACTGAAGCTTTCTTT. Amino acid sequence: CASSSYSPRTEAFF. The whole variable domain, remainder taken from reference TRBV28 and TRBJ1-1, is DVKVTQSSRYLVKRTGEKVFLECVQDMDHENMFWYRQDPGLGLRLIYFSYDVKMKEKGDIPEGYSVSREKKERFSLILESASTNQTSMYLCASSSYSPRTEAFFGQGTRLTVV.

This chain connects TRBV30 to TRBJ1-3; D not certain. Trimming took off 4 bases at V and 0 bases at J, with 7 bases between the two ends. The CDR3 has 13 residues. CDR1 is GTSNPN, CDR2 SVGIG, per germline (reference sequence). The CDR3 bases are TGTGCCTGGACGGAGGACTCTGGAAACACCATATATTTT. Residues: CAWTEDSGNTIYF. The full variable domain, completed using reference TRBV30 and TRBJ1-3, is SQTIHQWPATLVQPVGSPLSLECTVEGTSNPNLYWYRQAAGRGLQLLFYSVGIGQISSEVPQNLSASRPQDRQFILSSKKLLLSDSGFYLCAWTEDSGNTIYFGEGSWLTVV.

The J gene is TRBJ1-3, the V gene TRBV27; 11 bases match TRBD1. Per germline, CDR1 MNHEY and CDR2 SMNVEV (reference sequence). The junction had 14 bases not matched to a gene; V was cut back by 4 bases and J by 0 bases. This CDR3 spans 20 amino acids. The CDR3 region has the DNA TGTGCCAGCAGTTCACGTACCCGGACAGGGGGCCCGCACTCTGGAAACACCATATATTTT. Its translation: CASSSRTRTGGPHSGNTIYF.

The chain recombines TRBV19 with TRBJ2-5, with 7 bases aligning to TRBD2. V lost 5 bases and J lost 7; bases outside the gene matches: 7. Germline assignment: CDR1 LNHDA and CDR2 SQIVND (reference sequence). The CDR3 has 13 residues. The CDR3 nucleotides read TGTGCCAGTAGTTCGCGACTAGCCGGGACCCAGTACTTC. It translates to CASSSRLAGTQYF.

CDR3 region: CASTSSGTQYF. The CDR3 coding sequence is TGTGCCAGCACTAGTAGCGGTACGCAGTATTTT. The chain couples TRBV12-3 or TRBV12-4 to TRBJ2-3, with D possibly being TRBD2 (6 bases). The CDR3 sequence is 11 residues long. Trimming cost V 7 bases and J 8 bases, with 10 bases left between them.

The rearrangement joins TRBV7-6 to TRBJ1-6; 7 bases fit TRBD1. Germline V gene lookup returns CDR1 SGHVS and CDR2 FNYEAQ. The CDR3 totals 15 residues. V lost 5 bases to trimming and J lost 6 bases; unmatched junction nucleotides: 7. The CDR3 DNA reads TGTGCCAGCAGCGAAACAGGGGCCGCTAATTCACCCCTCCACTTT. Translating it yields CASSETGAANSPLHF.

The J gene is TRBJ2-3, the V gene TRBV2; 7 bases match TRBD2. Unmatched junction bases numbered 4, after V lost 9 bases and J lost 4 bases. The CDR3 contains 12 residues. Germline lookup yields CDR1 SNHLY and CDR2 FYNNEI. For the CDR3, the DNA is TGTGCCAGAGGACTAGTCGCAGATACGCAGTATTTT. Its translation is CARGLVADTQYF.

The chain recombines TRBV19 with TRBJ1-1; 7 nucleotides match TRBD1. This CDR3 has 13 residues. Unmatched junction bases numbered 6, after V lost 6 bases and J lost 5 bases. CDR1 and CDR2 (germline): LNHDA, SQIVND (reference sequence). CDR3 DNA: TGTGCCAGTAGACTACAGGGGAGAACTGAAGCTTTCTTT. Translation gives CASRLQGRTEAFF.

This clone was seen only once. The rearrangement uses TRBV7-9 and TRBJ1-5, with 10 positions matching TRBD1. The CDR3 has 17 residues. J was trimmed by 3 bases and V by 5 bases; bases with no gene match: 10. CDR1 is SEHNR and CDR2 is FQNEAQ in the germline V gene (reference sequence). DNA for the CDR3: TGTGCCAGCAGCGAGGGTATCGACAGGGGGCTCAATCAGCCCCAGCATTTT. Protein product: CASSEGIDRGLNQPQHF. The full variable domain, completed using reference TRBV7-9 and TRBJ1-5, is DTGVSQNPRHKITKRGQNVTFRCDPISEHNRLYWYRQTLGQGPEFLTYFQNEAQLEKSRLLSDRFSAERPKGSFSTLEIQRTEQGDSAMYLCASSEGIDRGLNQPQHFGDGTRLSIL.

This chain links TRBV5-6 with TRBJ1-5; D is ambiguous. Germline V lookup: CDR1 SGHDT, CDR2 YYEEEE. V lost 5 bases and J 5 bases, leaving 17 bases between the germline ends. This CDR3 is 15 amino acids long. This CDR3 reads CASSTTVSLDQPQHF. CDR3 nucleotide sequence: TGTGCCAGCAGTACAACAGTGTCTTTAGATCAGCCCCAGCATTTT.

This chain uses TRBV5-8 with TRBJ2-7; 9 bases map to TRBD1. This CDR3 comprises 16 residues. Germline trimming cut 7 bases from V and 4 bases from J; bases unmatched to any gene: 15. Germline lookup yields CDR1 SGHTS and CDR2 YDEGEE. In nucleotides, the CDR3 is TGTGCCAGCTACGACCTACGGGACAGGGATAAATACGAGCAGTACTTC. It translates to CASYDLRDRDKYEQYF.

The chain recombines TRBV2 with TRBJ2-2, with TRBD2 matching over 11 bases. Trimming cost V 5 bases and J 4 bases; bases outside gene matches: 3. The CDR3 consists of 15 residues. Germline CDR1 is SNHLY and CDR2 is FYNNEI. The CDR3 loop reads CASSLAGGSTGELFF. CDR3 DNA: TGTGCCAGCAGTCTAGCGGGGGGTAGCACCGGGGAGCTGTTTTTT.

The chain links TRBV29-1 to TRBJ2-2; no firm D call. Germline CDR1 SQVTM, CDR2 ANQGSEA. Trimming pared 3 bases from V and 3 bases from J, leaving 8 bases between. The CDR3 runs to 13 residues. The CDR3 DNA reads as TGCAGCGTTGACATTGGGCACACCGGGGAGCTGTTTTTT. Its translation is CSVDIGHTGELFF.

This chain joins TRBV3-1 (or the pseudogene TRBV3-2) and TRBJ1-3; possible D gene TRBD1, 5 bases. Trimming stripped 6 bases from V and 1 base from J, with 22 bases between. CDR3 length equals 18 residues. In germline, CDR1 is LGHDT, CDR2 YNNKEL (reference sequence). The CDR3 protein is CASSRLLYRISSGNTIYF. CDR3 DNA sequence: TGTGCCAGCAGTCGACTCCTCTACAGGATTTCATCTGGAAACACCATATATTTT.

The V and J genes are TRBV27 and TRBJ1-4; 7 nucleotides align to TRBD1. This CDR3 is 15 amino acids long. V shed 6 bases, J shed 7 bases, and the junction held 11 bases outside the gene matches. Germline V gene sequence: CDR1 MNHEY, CDR2 SMNVEV (reference sequence). The CDR3 DNA is TGTGCCAGCAGCCTCGCCGGACAGGAATCTGAAAAACTGTTTTTT. It translates to CASSLAGQESEKLFF.

The chain employs TRBV10-1 and TRBJ1-1; D may be TRBD1 (5 bases). The V gene lost 7 bases and the J gene lost 1 base, with 16 bases spanning the gap. Germline lookup yields CDR1 WNHNN and CDR2 SYGVQD (reference sequence). The CDR3 has 15 amino acids. CDR3 loop: CASISGATRNTEAFF. The CDR3 nucleotides read TGCGCCAGCATCTCTGGGGCAACCCGGAACACTGAAGCTTTCTTT.

V and J are TRBV7-9 and TRBJ2-7, with 14 bases fitting TRBD2. The CDR3 consists of 19 residues. The V and J ends lost 3 bases and 4 bases, in that order; junction bases with no gene match: 14. CDR1 is SEHNR and CDR2 is FQNEAQ in the germline V gene (reference sequence). CDR3 sequence: CASSFPRGLAGAGPYEQYF. CDR3 DNA sequence: TGTGCCAGCAGCTTTCCCCGGGGACTAGCGGGAGCTGGTCCGTACGAGCAGTACTTC.

V gene TRBV9 combines with J gene TRBJ1-3; the D gene is possibly TRBD1 (6 bases). Trimming stripped 4 bases from V and 0 bases from J, with 11 bases between. There are 15 residues in the CDR3. Germline V CDR1 and CDR2: SGDLS, YYNGEE. The CDR3 DNA follows: TGTGCCAGCAGCCTTACAGGGAGCTCTGGAAACACCATATATTTT. Translated: CASSLTGSSGNTIYF.